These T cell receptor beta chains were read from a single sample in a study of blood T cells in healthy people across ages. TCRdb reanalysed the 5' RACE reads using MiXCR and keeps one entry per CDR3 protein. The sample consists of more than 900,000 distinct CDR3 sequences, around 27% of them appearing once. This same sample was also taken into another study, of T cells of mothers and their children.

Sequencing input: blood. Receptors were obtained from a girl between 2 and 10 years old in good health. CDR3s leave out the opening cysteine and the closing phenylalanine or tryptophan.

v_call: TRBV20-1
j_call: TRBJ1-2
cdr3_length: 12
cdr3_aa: SARDLDREYGYT

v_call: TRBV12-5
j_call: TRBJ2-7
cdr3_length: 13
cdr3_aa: ASGFEGLTAEEQY

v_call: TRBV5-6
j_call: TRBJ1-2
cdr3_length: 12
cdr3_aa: ASSLGGYDYGYT

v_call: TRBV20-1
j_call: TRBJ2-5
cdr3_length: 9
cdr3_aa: SARELETQY

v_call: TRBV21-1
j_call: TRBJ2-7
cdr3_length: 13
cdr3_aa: AIIKRESGYYEQY

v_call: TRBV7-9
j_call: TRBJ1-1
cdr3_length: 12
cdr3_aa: ASSHRDSNTEAF

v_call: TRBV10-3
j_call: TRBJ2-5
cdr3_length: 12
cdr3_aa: AISESARGETQY

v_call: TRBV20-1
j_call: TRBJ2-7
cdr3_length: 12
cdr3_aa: SAQLAGGPGEQY

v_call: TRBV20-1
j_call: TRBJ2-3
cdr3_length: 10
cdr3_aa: SAWTSGGTQY

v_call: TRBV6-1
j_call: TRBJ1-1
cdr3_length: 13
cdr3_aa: ASSEAGTGGTEAF

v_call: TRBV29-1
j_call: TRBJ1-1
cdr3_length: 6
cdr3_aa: SVEEVF

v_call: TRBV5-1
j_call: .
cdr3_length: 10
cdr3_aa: ASRYGTHEQY

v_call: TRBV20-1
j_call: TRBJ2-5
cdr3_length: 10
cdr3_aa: SARNQGETQY

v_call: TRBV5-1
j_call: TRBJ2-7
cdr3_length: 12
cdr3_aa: ASSFEDLNYEQY

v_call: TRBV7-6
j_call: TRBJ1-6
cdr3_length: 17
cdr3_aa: ASNLHGEFVFTYNSPLH

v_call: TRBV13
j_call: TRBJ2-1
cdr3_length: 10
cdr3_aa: ASSLEASEQF

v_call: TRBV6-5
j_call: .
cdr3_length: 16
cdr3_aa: ASSYKPRVTGRSYEQY

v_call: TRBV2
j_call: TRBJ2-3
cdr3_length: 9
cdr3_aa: ASVGTDTQY

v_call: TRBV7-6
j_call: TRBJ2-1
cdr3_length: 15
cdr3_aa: ASSPQGWGRDNNEQF